The 11 T cell receptor beta chains listed next were all sequenced from one sample in a study of CXCR3-negative and CXCR3-positive naive CD8 T cells. cDNA libraries for TRB were generated by 5' RACE incorporating UMI labels. Each CDR3 protein gets one entry in TCRdb, which reprocessed the 5' RACE reads and gives no DNA. The sample holds more than 40,000 distinct CDR3 sequences. Sample: naive CXCR3- CD8+ T cells from blood. Subset: CD45RO-CCR7+CD27+CD95- naive CD8+ T cells lacking CXCR3 (TNR3-). These TCRs come from a human donor in good health. Some clones in this sample may be carry-over from other donors' samples.

J is TRBJ2-1 and V is TRBV6-2 or TRBV6-3; TCRdb's D call, TRBD1, is unchecked because there is no DNA. CDR1 is MNHEY and CDR2 is SVGEGT in the germline V gene. This CDR3 comprises 13 residues. CDR3: CASSYLGQGTQFF.

The V gene is TRBV29-1, the J gene TRBJ2-7. This CDR3 has 13 amino acids. Looked up from germline, CDR1 is SQVTM and CDR2 is ANQGSEA. The CDR3 is CSVEGQRTYEQYF.

The chain has TRBV11-2 and TRBJ2-5; TCRdb's D gene call, TRBD1, goes unchecked for lack of DNA. Looked up from germline, CDR1 is SGHAT and CDR2 is FQNNGV. This CDR3 is 14 amino acids long. CDR3 protein: CASSGGRDQETQYF.

V usage is TRBV12-3 or TRBV12-4 and J usage is TRBJ2-7. CDR3 length: 14 amino acids. The CDR3 protein is CASSLAGSSYEQYF.

This chain uses TRBV7-6 with TRBJ2-7. CDR3 length: 13 amino acids. CDR1 and CDR2 from the germline V gene are SGHVS and FNYEAQ. The CDR3 here is CASSPKVGYEQYF.

The chain combines TRBV28 with TRBJ1-5; lacking DNA, the TRBD1 call made by TCRdb goes unchecked. Germline values: CDR1 MDHEN, CDR2 SYDVKM. This CDR3 is 11 amino acids long. The CDR3 reads CATGPNQPQHF.

V gene TRBV9 combines with J gene TRBJ2-2; TCRdb names TRBD2, which stays unverified in the absence of DNA. Germline V gene data show CDR1 as SGDLS and CDR2 as YYNGEE. The CDR3 is 16 residues long. CDR3 protein: CAYRRRRGDETGELFF.

The chain employs TRBV12-3 or TRBV12-4 and TRBJ2-7. This CDR3 has 13 amino acids. The CDR3 sequence is CASSLAAPYEQYF.

The CDR3 here is CASSSTRGPYMNTEAFF. The rearrangement joins TRBV7-9 to TRBJ1-1; TCRdb's assignment of TRBD1 cannot be checked, as there is no DNA. The V gene's germline CDR1 is SEHNR and CDR2 FQNEAQ (reference sequence). This CDR3 comprises 17 residues.

The gene calls are TRBV5-1 and TRBJ2-7; TCRdb reports TRBD2, a call that lacks DNA to check it against. This CDR3 is 18 amino acids long. Per germline, CDR1 SGHRS and CDR2 YFSETQ. The CDR3: CASSLPTSGTSLTYEQYF.

The J gene is TRBJ2-7, the V gene TRBV21-1; the D call from TCRdb, TRBD1, cannot be confirmed without DNA. TRBV21-1 is a known pseudogene. The CDR3 loop spans 18 amino acids. The CDR3 is CASSTEGYFGTEFYEQYF.